These 6 T cell receptor beta chains were all obtained from the same sample, sequenced in a study of Ad26.COV2.S vaccination and SARS-CoV-2 variants. Indicated treatment: roughly 19 received Ad26.COV2.S at low or high dose, single or two shots; 5 received placebo; per-sample allocation not given. Sampling happened 63 days after the first vaccine or placebo injection. Generated by immunoSEQ multiplex PCR, the TCRdb table keeps only in-frame clones and is missing some. This table holds approximately 480,000 clones, around 85% found once. The sequencing used peripheral blood, collected in a trial of Ad26.COV2.S vaccine versus placebo. These receptors came from a person aged 18 to 65 who received the Ad26.COV2.S COVID-19 vaccine or a placebo.

J is TRBJ2-7 and V is TRBV6-5; D possibly corresponds to TRBD1 (5 bases). The CDR3 is 13 residues long. Trimming pared 8 bases from V and 3 bases from J, leaving 14 bases between. Germline assignment: CDR1 MNHEY and CDR2 SVGAGI. CDR3 coding DNA: TGTGCCAGCGCTTGGGGCAACGACTACGAGCAGTACTTC. This encodes CASAWGNDYEQYF.

To note about this clone: Other nucleotide sequences in the sample specify the same CDR3. The chain is built from TRBV11-2 and TRBJ2-1; 8 nucleotides line up with TRBD2. Germline V gene sequence: CDR1 SGHAT, CDR2 FQNNGV. V lost 3 bases, J lost 7 bases, and 5 bases stayed unmatched. This CDR3 region has 14 residues. CDR3 residues: CASSLASGLNEQFF. CDR3 coding DNA: TGTGCCAGCAGCTTGGCTAGCGGGCTTAATGAGCAGTTCTTC.

The chain couples TRBV19 to TRBJ2-2; D is unclear. The CDR3 extends over 12 amino acids. The germline V gene has CDR1 LNHDA and CDR2 SQIVND (reference sequence). Trimming left V 3 bases short and J 4 bases short, with 3 bases between. The CDR3 protein is CASSIFTGELFF. Here the CDR3 DNA reads TGTGCCAGTAGTATCTTCACCGGGGAGCTGTTTTTT.

This clone showed up just a few times. The chain employs TRBV7-2 and TRBJ2-5; D is undetermined. CDR3 length equals 14 residues. Trimming removed 7 bases at V and 5 bases at J, with 17 bases between. Germline V gene sequence: CDR1 SGHTA, CDR2 FQGNSA. As DNA, the CDR3 is TGTGCCAGCAACGAGATGGGGTTTGGGGAGACCCAGTACTTC. Its translation: CASNEMGFGETQYF.

The chain uses TRBV5-1 and TRBJ2-7; TRBD2 might be the D (6 bases). V lost 4 bases, J lost 4 bases, and 18 bases lay in between. The CDR3 consists of 15 residues. Germline CDR1 SGHRS, CDR2 YFSETQ. This chain's CDR3 is CASSTLPGTFYEQYF. CDR3 bases: TGCGCCAGCAGCACCCTCCCCGGGACTTTTTACGAGCAGTACTTC.

The chain has TRBV19 and TRBJ2-7, with 12 bases that match TRBD2. Germline V gene lookup returns CDR1 LNHDA and CDR2 SQIVND (reference sequence). Trimming cost V 4 bases and J 6 bases; bases outside gene matches: 7. The CDR3 covers 15 residues. In DNA form, the CDR3 reads TGTGCCAGTAGTACTCTAGCGGGAGGGCCTTTCGAGCAGTACTTC. Translation gives CASSTLAGGPFEQYF.